The clone carrying this TCR beta chain has a single count. The source of the sample is a study of blood T cell repertoires in COVID-19. Study in general: Material from acute and convalescent COVID-19 was sourced from the United States, Italy and Spain. PBMCs, B-cell-depleted T cells, or T cells were the source of the cDNA or gDNA that made up the material.

Original handling: The assay estimated nucleated cells by amplifying reference gene primers. Profiled with immunoSEQ multiplex PCR; TCRdb holds only in-frame clones, not every one. The D gene and trimming were derived from the DNA, and the V and J assignments and clone size from that table. The data contain 200,000 to 300,000 clones, around nine tenths of them singletons. This CDR3 comprises 13 residues. Germline CDR1 reads MNHEY; CDR2 reads SVGEGT. V lost 2 bases, J lost 5 bases, and 7 bases lay in between. Material: peripheral blood. This chain uses TRBV6-2 or TRBV6-3 with TRBJ2-1, with a weak D call TRBD1 (5 bases). This clonotype was obtained from a woman in her seventies with active or convalescent COVID-19. The CDR3 sequence is CASSYQGNNEQFF. The CDR3, as DNA: TGTGCCAGCAGTTACCAGGGAAACAATGAGCAGTTCTTC.